The sequence of this TCR beta chain was determined in a study of molecular identifiers for immune sequencing clone quantification. Study-wide results and limits: The share of molecules held by clones above 20 RNA copies was over 97% in effector cells and under 1% in naive cells. A shared barcode on identical TCR molecules could lead to underestimated sizes for highly expanded clones.

Preparation methods for the bulk TCR libraries were those previously described, with listed TCR primers. Each CDR3 protein gets one entry after TCRdb re-called the PCR reads with MiXCR. Of 40,000 to 45,000 distinct CDR3 sequences listed, approximately 24% are singletons. Preparation of naive CD8 libraries involved roughly 18,000 to 1,100,000 sorted cells and 10%, 30% or 50% RNA. On this clonotype itself: Its antigen remains unknown. An end of the junction does not agree with germline; a read error may underlie this.

The CDR3 covers 13 residues. Germline assignment: CDR1 LGHNA and CDR2 YSLEER. The sample consisted of naive CD8+ T cells from blood, with Jurkat cell RNA spiked in. Stated subset: FACS-sorted CD8+CD4-CCR7+CD45RA+ naive T cells. This clonotype was obtained from a human donor in good health. Some libraries in this study had Jurkat cell RNA spiked in. The rearrangement uses TRBV4-3 and TRBJ2-7; 8 positions agree with TRBD1. The CDR3: CAGSDRGGDEQYF. The CDR3 bases are TGCGCCGGCAGCGACAGGGGCGGGGACGAGCAGTACTTC.